This TCR beta chain was recorded in a study of control samples from healthy donors and cancer patients. Data came from immunoSEQ multiplex PCR; TCRdb stores just in-frame clones and leaves some out. The sample consists of approximately 89,000 clones, 70% to 90% of them appearing once. With 5 bases clipped from V and 0 bases from J, the junction kept 4 bases outside the gene matches. The CDR3 extends over 15 amino acids. Looked up from germline, CDR1 is SGHVS and CDR2 is FNYEAQ. This clone was detected only once. The sample was blood. The gene calls are TRBV7-6 and TRBJ2-3; 8 bases match TRBD2. This TCR came from a man aged 50 to 59 in good health. The DNA for the CDR3 is TGTGCCAGCAGCCCTTTAGCGGGGAGCACAGATACGCAGTATTTT. Its protein is CASSPLAGSTDTQYF.